What follows are 29 T cell receptor beta chains derived from one specimen sequenced in a study of blood T cell repertoires in COVID-19. The table came from immunoSEQ multiplex PCR; TCRdb's copy has only in-frame clones and leaves some out. Seen here are 160,000 or so clones, roughly 90% observed once, and the top ten hold roughly 1.6%. Source material: peripheral blood. The source of these receptors is a woman between 50 and 59 years old with acute or convalescent COVID-19.

The chain has TRBV5-1 and TRBJ2-2; D is unresolved. The CDR3 contains 14 residues. Germline assignment: CDR1 SGHRS and CDR2 YFSETQ. V was clipped by 4 bases and J by 3 bases, with 10 bases between them. CDR3 bases: TGCGCCAGCAGCACTCAGGTGGACACCGGGGAGCTGTTTTTT. Amino acid sequence: CASSTQVDTGELFF.

DNA for the CDR3: TGTGCCAGCAGTGAAGGGGTCAGTTTGGGAGGAGGCTACACCTTC. Residues: CASSEGVSLGGGYTF. The genes are TRBV6-1 and TRBJ1-2; no definite D call. Germline CDR1 MNHNS, CDR2 SASEGT. The CDR3 sequence is 15 residues long. V lost 1 base and J 8 bases, leaving 17 bases between the germline ends.

This chain connects TRBV24-1 to TRBJ1-5; D is unclear. The ends were cut back, 3 bases at V and 7 bases at J, with 9 bases in the middle. The CDR3 has 13 amino acids. The germline CDR1 and CDR2 sequences are KGHDR and SFDVKD. The DNA for the CDR3 is TGTGCCACCAGTGATCAACAGTGGCAGCCCCAGCATTTT. It is translated as CATSDQQWQPQHF.

In this sample, this clone turned up once. The chain has TRBV13 and TRBJ1-3; D possibly corresponds to TRBD1 (6 bases). This CDR3 contains 14 residues. Germline values: CDR1 PRHDT, CDR2 FYEKMQ (reference sequence). V lost 3 bases, J lost 3 bases, and 9 bases lay in between. CDR3 region: CASSFSGVGNTIYF. The CDR3, as DNA: TGTGCCAGCAGCTTCTCAGGGGTTGGAAACACCATATATTTT.

The chain links TRBV5-4 to TRBJ2-2; 7 bases align to TRBD2. V shed 4 bases, J shed 4 bases, and the junction held 7 bases outside the gene matches. In germline, CDR1 is SGHNT, CDR2 YYREEE (reference sequence). This CDR3 region has 15 residues. The CDR3 DNA reads as TGTGCCAGCAGCCTAAGCGGGGTTCCCACCGGGGAGCTGTTTTTT. This encodes CASSLSGVPTGELFF.

The chain carries TRBV6-5 and TRBJ1-6, with D unresolved. Trimming cost V 0 bases and J 7 bases, with 7 bases left between them. The CDR3 is 14 residues long. CDR1 and CDR2 from the germline V gene are MNHEY and SVGAGI. The CDR3 region has the DNA TGTGCCAGCAGTTACTCCCCAGTAAATTCACCCCTCCACTTT. This codes for CASSYSPVNSPLHF.

The CDR3 here is CASSPSIDVGEQYF. Here the CDR3 DNA reads TGTGCCAGCTCACCAAGTATTGATGTCGGCGAGCAGTACTTC. The rearrangement links TRBV18 to TRBJ2-7; D not resolved. Germline lookup yields CDR1 KGHSH and CDR2 LQKENI. The ends were cut back, 2 bases at V and 6 bases at J, with 14 bases in the middle. The CDR3 is 14 amino acids. Supplemented by reference TRBV18 and TRBJ2-7, the full variable domain reads NAGVMQNPRHLVRRRGQEARLRCSPMKGHSHVYWYRQLPEEGLKFMVYLQKENIIDESGMPKERFSAEFPKEGPSILRIQQVVRGDSAAYFCASSPSIDVGEQYFGPGTRLTVT.

This clone was seen once. The V and J genes are TRBV6-6 and TRBJ2-7; 14 bases fit TRBD2. This CDR3 has 18 amino acids. Germline loops: CDR1 MNHNY, CDR2 SVGAGI (reference sequence). V was pared by 5 bases and J by 6 bases, with 15 bases of the junction left unmatched. CDR3 region: CASSPDVGLAGERVEQYF. The CDR3 DNA is TGTGCCAGCAGTCCGGATGTGGGACTAGCGGGAGAAAGGGTCGAGCAGTACTTC.

CDR3 nucleotides: TGTGCCAGCGGTCGCAGGTGGACCGGGGAGCTGTTTTTT. Protein sequence: CASGRRWTGELFF. V and J are TRBV11-3 and TRBJ2-2; D uncertain. The V end lost 8 bases, the J end lost 5 bases, and 12 bases lay between the germline ends. Germline V CDR1 and CDR2: SGHNT, YENEEA. This CDR3 has 13 residues.

The chain recombines TRBV2 with TRBJ2-4; 8 bases are shared with TRBD2. Germline-derived CDR1 and CDR2 are SNHLY and FYNNEI. The CDR3 length is 15 residues. J was trimmed by 7 bases and V by 3 bases; bases with no gene match: 8. The chain's CDR3 is CASSDVGRGDNIQYF. The CDR3, as DNA: TGTGCCAGCAGTGACGTCGGGCGGGGGGATAACATTCAGTACTTC.

This clone was picked up one time. The sample contains more than one DNA sequence encoding this CDR3. The V call is TRBV24-1, the J call TRBJ1-1; 9 bases align to TRBD1. There are 13 residues in the CDR3. Unmatched junction bases numbered 3, after V lost 7 bases and J lost 4 bases. The V gene's germline CDR1 is KGHDR and CDR2 SFDVKD. For the CDR3, the DNA is TGTGCCACCAGACAGGGGGCTGGCACTGAAGCTTTCTTT. It specifies CATRQGAGTEAFF.

V usage is TRBV27 and J usage is TRBJ1-5; 10 bases fit TRBD1. J was trimmed by 4 bases and V by 10 bases; bases with no gene match: 7. Germline V gives CDR1 MNHEY, CDR2 SMNVEV (reference sequence). CDR3 length: 14 residues. For the CDR3, the DNA is TGTGCCACCATGACAGGGGGCGGGAATCAGCCCCAGCATTTT. Translating gives CATMTGGGNQPQHF.

The rearrangement uses TRBV4-3 and TRBJ1-2, with D hard to call. Germline V lookup: CDR1 LGHNA, CDR2 YSLEER. Trimming removed 1 base from V and 4 bases from J, with 13 bases in between. The CDR3 is made up of 15 amino acids. Here the CDR3 reads CASSQGPQSFYGYTF. DNA of the CDR3: TGCGCCAGCAGCCAAGGGCCTCAGTCCTTCTATGGCTACACCTTC.

The CDR3 loop reads CASSGVSSTDTQYF. The CDR3 DNA follows: TGTGCCAGCTCCGGGGTCAGTAGCACAGATACGCAGTATTTT. The rearrangement links TRBV2 to TRBJ2-3; possible D gene TRBD2, 5 bases. The germline CDR1 and CDR2 sequences are SNHLY and FYNNEI. Trimming took off 8 bases at V and 0 bases at J, with 12 bases between the two ends. This CDR3 has 14 amino acids.

This chain uses TRBV6-2 or TRBV6-3 with TRBJ2-1, with 10 bases fitting TRBD2. V shed 4 bases and J 7 bases; nucleotides not matched to a gene: 7. CDR1 and CDR2 (germline): MNHEY, SVGEGT. The CDR3 loop spans 15 amino acids. CDR3 nucleotides: TGTGCCAGCAGTTTCCCGGGACTAGCGATAAATGAGCAGTTCTTC. Its protein product is CASSFPGLAINEQFF.

J is TRBJ1-2 and V is TRBV7-2; D remains ambiguous. This CDR3 contains 14 residues. The germline gives CDR1 SGHTA, CDR2 FQGNSA. The V end was cut by 7 bases, the J end by 0 bases, with 12 bases between. CDR3 DNA sequence: TGTGCCAGCATCATAGATAAAACTAACTATGGCTACACCTTC. This translates into CASIIDKTNYGYTF. The full variable domain, in which reference TRBV7-2 and TRBJ1-2 provide the parts outside the CDR3, is GAGVSQSPSNKVTEKGKDVELRCDPISGHTALYWYRQSLGQGLEFLIYFQGNSAPDKSGLPSDRFSAERTGGSVSTLTIQRTQQEDSAVYLCASIIDKTNYGYTFGSGTRLTVV.

This sequence joins TRBV7-2 and TRBJ2-7, with TRBD2 matching 8 bases. Per germline, CDR1 SGHTA and CDR2 FQGNSA. V dropped 5 bases and J dropped 2; count of bases not matched to a gene: 5. The CDR3 has 14 amino acids. For the CDR3, the DNA is TGTGCCAGCAGCAAAGGACTAGCTCCCTACGAGCAGTACTTC. This gives the protein CASSKGLAPYEQYF.

This chain joins TRBV3-1 (or the pseudogene TRBV3-2) and TRBJ2-7; 10 bases are a match to TRBD2. Unmatched junction bases numbered 12, after V lost 3 bases and J lost 7 bases. In germline, CDR1 is LGHDT, CDR2 YNNKEL (reference sequence). CDR3 length: 16 residues. The CDR3 spells CASSHFRTSGMGEQYF. CDR3 sequence (DNA): TGTGCCAGCAGCCATTTTAGGACTAGCGGAATGGGGGAGCAGTACTTC.

This chain uses TRBV7-3 with TRBJ2-3; 9 nucleotides agree with TRBD1. Germline CDR1 is SGHTA and CDR2 is FQGTGA. Trimming cost V 4 bases and J 0 bases; bases outside gene matches: 5. The CDR3 length is 16 residues. CDR3 loop: CASSSGQGISTDTQYF. CDR3 sequence (DNA): TGTGCCAGCAGCTCGGGACAGGGCATAAGCACAGATACGCAGTATTTT.

This chain links TRBV28 with TRBJ1-1; TRBD1 is a possible D gene (5 bases). The V end lost 7 bases, the J end lost 3 bases, and 15 bases lay between the germline ends. This CDR3 spans 14 amino acids. Germline-derived CDR1 and CDR2 are MDHEN and SYDVKM. CDR3 bases: TGTGCCAGCATTTTTTCAGGGTCGTACACTGAAGCTTTCTTT. Its translation is CASIFSGSYTEAFF.

The J gene is TRBJ2-7, the V gene TRBV7-2, with 7 bases identical to TRBD1. The CDR3 is 15 amino acids. The ends lost 5 bases at V and 4 bases at J; junction bases unmatched: 11. Germline-derived CDR1 and CDR2 are SGHTA and FQGNSA. The CDR3 DNA reads as TGTGCCAGCAGCCCCAGGAGAGGGGGCTCGTACGAGCAGTACTTC. Translation: CASSPRRGGSYEQYF. Full variable domain (missing parts from reference TRBV7-2 and TRBJ2-7): GAGVSQSPSNKVTEKGKDVELRCDPISGHTALYWYRQSLGQGLEFLIYFQGNSAPDKSGLPSDRFSAERTGGSVSTLTIQRTQQEDSAVYLCASSPRRGGSYEQYFGPGTRLTVT.

V and J are TRBV6-1 and TRBJ1-4; TRBD1 matches 9 bases. Looked up from germline, CDR1 is MNHNS and CDR2 is SASEGT. J lost 6 bases, V lost 4 bases, and 9 bases had no gene match. The CDR3 spans 16 residues. The CDR3 DNA is TGTGCCAGCAGTGCCGGGACAGGGTTCAGTTATGAAAAACTGTTTTTT. As protein: CASSAGTGFSYEKLFF.

The table lists this clone with a count of one. The V and J genes are TRBV18 and TRBJ1-1; TRBD1 matches 7 bases. Germline V gene lookup returns CDR1 KGHSH and CDR2 LQKENI. With V trimmed by 3 bases and J by 8 bases, 9 bases remained unmatched. CDR3 length: 14 residues. The CDR3 protein is CASSPGQAWAEAFF. Written as DNA, the CDR3 is TGTGCCAGCTCACCTGGACAGGCTTGGGCCGAAGCTTTCTTT.

The V gene is TRBV4-1, the J gene TRBJ2-5; 8 nucleotides align to TRBD2. V lost 4 bases to trimming and J lost 3 bases; unmatched junction nucleotides: 4. Germline CDR1 and CDR2: MGHRA and YSYEKL. This CDR3 has 14 amino acids. This CDR3 reads CASSLGGAEETQYF. CDR3 nucleotides: TGCGCCAGCAGCCTCGGGGGGGCGGAAGAGACCCAGTACTTC.

The count of this clone is one. The V call is TRBV13, the J call TRBJ2-7; D unclear. The CDR3 extends over 14 amino acids. Germline CDR1 is PRHDT and CDR2 is FYEKMQ (reference sequence). Trimming stripped 2 bases from V and 2 bases from J, with 10 bases between. The CDR3 loop is CASSLNRRTYEQYF. CDR3 bases: TGTGCCAGCAGCTTAAACCGGCGGACCTACGAGCAGTACTTC.

The DNA of the CDR3 is TGTGCCAGCACCCCACCAGGCGGGGGTGATACGCAGTATTTT. Its translation is CASTPPGGGDTQYF. The rearrangement uses TRBV7-2 and TRBJ2-3, with 7 bases lining up with TRBD2. The germline gives CDR1 SGHTA, CDR2 FQGNSA. J lost 6 bases, V lost 7 bases, and 10 bases had no gene match. The CDR3 consists of 14 residues.

The chain joins TRBV7-2 to TRBJ2-3; D is possibly TRBD2 (6 bases). Trimming shortened V by 5 bases and J by 4 bases, and 16 bases separated the two germline ends. Germline V gives CDR1 SGHTA, CDR2 FQGNSA. This CDR3 region has 15 residues. The CDR3: CASSRRGTSADTQYF. Here the CDR3 DNA reads TGTGCCAGCAGCCGGCGGGGCACATCGGCAGATACGCAGTATTTT.

V and J are TRBV18 and TRBJ1-4; TRBD1 aligns across 7 bases. With V trimmed by 0 bases and J by 7 bases, 8 bases remained unmatched. The CDR3 extends over 16 amino acids. The germline gives CDR1 KGHSH, CDR2 LQKENI. CDR3 sequence: CASSPPVTGTREKLFF. CDR3 nucleotides: TGTGCCAGCTCACCACCGGTGACAGGGACTCGTGAAAAACTGTTTTTT.

V usage is TRBV6-2 or TRBV6-3 and J usage is TRBJ1-2, with D maybe TRBD1 (5 bases). CDR3 length: 17 amino acids. Trimming removed 5 bases from V and 1 base from J, with 20 bases in between. The germline CDR1 and CDR2 sequences are MNHEY and SVGEGT. The CDR3 DNA sequence: TGTGCCAGCAGTCAACTTCCTCGACAGCTACTTAACTATGGCTACACCTTC. Its translation is CASSQLPRQLLNYGYTF.